Each of the 23 T cell receptor beta chains below was sequenced from the same sample in a study of T-cell memory formation after mild COVID-19. TCRdb independently ran MiXCR on the 5' RACE reads; one entry per CDR3 protein. The sample contains about 200,000 distinct CDR3 sequences, about 16% of which appear only once. The specimen sequenced was PBMCs or a T cell subset sorted from them (not recorded which). The receptors were gathered from an adult woman who had mild COVID-19 (a few samples of this study predate the infection). Cell type and time point are not known.

This clonotype showed up just once. A read error may account for a junction end that differs from germline. The V gene is TRBV5-1, the J gene TRBJ1-1, with D unresolved. This CDR3 comprises 14 residues. Germline-derived CDR1 and CDR2 are SGHRS and YFSETQ. The CDR3 DNA sequence: TGCGCCTGCAGCCAGCAAGGGTTGAACACTGAAGCTTTCTTT. Protein: CACSQQGLNTEAFF.

This chain connects TRBV7-2 to TRBJ2-7; maybe TRBD2 (5 bases). This CDR3 contains 14 residues. The germline V gene has CDR1 SGHTA and CDR2 FQGNSA. The ends were cut back, 4 bases at V and 3 bases at J, with 13 bases in the middle. CDR3 nucleotide sequence: TGTGCCAGCAGCTCCCTCCCGGGAAGCTACGAGCAGTACTTC. Translation gives CASSSLPGSYEQYF. Full variable domain (rest looked up from reference TRBV7-2 and TRBJ2-7): GAGVSQSPSNKVTEKGKDVELRCDPISGHTALYWYRQSLGQGLEFLIYFQGNSAPDKSGLPSDRFSAERTGGSVSTLTIQRTQQEDSAVYLCASSSLPGSYEQYFGPGTRLTVT.

The CDR3 DNA reads TGCAGCGTTGGGCAGGGCAATCAGCCCCAGCATTTT. Its translation: CSVGQGNQPQHF. The rearrangement links TRBV29-1 to TRBJ1-5; no clear D. The V gene's germline CDR1 is SQVTM and CDR2 ANQGSEA. Trimming shortened V by 4 bases and J by 2 bases, and 6 bases separated the two germline ends. The CDR3 is 12 residues long.

The chain is built from TRBV7-9 and TRBJ1-1; 9 bases match TRBD1. V lost 5 bases, J lost 0 bases, and 4 bases stayed unmatched. This CDR3 is built from 15 residues. Per germline, CDR1 SEHNR and CDR2 FQNEAQ (reference sequence). The CDR3 region has the DNA TGTGCCAGCAGCGCCGGACAGGGGATGAACACTGAAGCTTTCTTT. Translated, it gives CASSAGQGMNTEAFF.

This clonotype has only a few counts. The V and J genes are TRBV7-9 and TRBJ1-1; 8 nucleotides match TRBD1. The length of the CDR3 is 13 residues. Germline CDR1 and CDR2: SEHNR and FQNEAQ (reference sequence). The V and J ends lost 6 bases and 1 base, in that order; junction bases with no gene match: 1. CDR3 bases: TGTGCCAGCAGTCAGGGGGCGAACACTGAAGCTTTCTTT. It translates to CASSQGANTEAFF.

This clonotype was recorded a few times. The chain uses TRBV20-1 and TRBJ2-3; tentative D call: TRBD2 (5 bases). This CDR3 is built from 14 residues. The V gene lost 1 base and the J gene lost 8 bases, with 16 bases spanning the gap. Per germline, CDR1 DFQATT and CDR2 SNEGSKA (reference sequence). The CDR3 DNA reads as TGCAGTGCTAGAGTCCCTCCCGGCCGGGGTACGCAGTATTTT. Amino acids: CSARVPPGRGTQYF.

This clonotype was recorded a few times. The V call is TRBV30, the J call TRBJ2-1; 10 bases fit TRBD2. J gave up 5 bases and V 3 bases, and 4 bases lay outside the gene matches. Germline-derived CDR1 and CDR2 are GTSNPN and SVGIG (reference sequence). CDR3 length: 14 residues. In nucleotides, the CDR3 is TGTGCCTGGAGACGGGGACTAGCGAACAATGAGCAGTTCTTC. Amino acids: CAWRRGLANNEQFF.

The rearrangement links TRBV12-3 or TRBV12-4 to TRBJ2-3; TRBD2 is a possible D gene (7 bases). This CDR3 spans 14 amino acids. Trimming pared 5 bases from V and 2 bases from J, leaving 11 bases between. The CDR3 spells CASSSGDITDTQYF. CDR3 in DNA: TGTGCCAGCAGTAGCGGGGACATCACAGATACGCAGTATTTT.

The CDR3 region is CASSFGTSNTEAFF. In DNA, the CDR3 is TGTGCCAGCAGTTTCGGGACATCGAACACTGAAGCTTTCTTT. The chain links TRBV12-3 or TRBV12-4 to TRBJ1-1; a weak D match, TRBD1 (6 bases). The CDR3 length is 14 residues. Trimming pared 3 bases from V and 1 base from J, leaving 9 bases between.

V gene TRBV18 combines with J gene TRBJ2-1, with 9 bases fitting TRBD2. Germline lookup yields CDR1 KGHSH and CDR2 LQKENI. CDR3 length: 17 residues. Losses at the gene ends were 3 bases for V and 1 base for J; bases not matched to a gene: 7. The CDR3 DNA reads as TGTGCCAGCTCACCCCTTTTAGCGGGAGAGTCCTACAATGAGCAGTTCTTC. As protein: CASSPLLAGESYNEQFF. The full variable domain, rest sourced from reference TRBV18 and TRBJ2-1, is NAGVMQNPRHLVRRRGQEARLRCSPMKGHSHVYWYRQLPEEGLKFMVYLQKENIIDESGMPKERFSAEFPKEGPSILRIQQVVRGDSAAYFCASSPLLAGESYNEQFFGPGTRLTVL.

This clonotype showed up just once. This chain uses TRBV20-1 with TRBJ1-1; D is uncertain. The CDR3 runs to 15 residues. Germline V lookup: CDR1 DFQATT, CDR2 SNEGSKA (reference sequence). Trimming left V 1 base short and J 1 base short, with 13 bases between. The CDR3: CSARGGVAANTEAFF. CDR3 coding DNA: TGCAGTGCTAGAGGTGGGGTGGCAGCGAACACTGAAGCTTTCTTT.

This clonotype was counted between two and nine times. The V and J genes are TRBV18 and TRBJ2-7; maybe TRBD1 (5 bases). Germline-derived CDR1 and CDR2 are KGHSH and LQKENI. Trimming took 2 bases from V and 6 from J, leaving 14 bases between them. The CDR3 has 14 amino acids. CDR3 residues: CASSPGFRVREQYF. CDR3 DNA: TGTGCCAGCTCACCAGGCTTCAGGGTCCGCGAGCAGTACTTC.

This clonotype was seen a handful of times. The chain employs TRBV6-5 and TRBJ1-4; D ambiguous. The CDR3 has 13 amino acids. Trimming left V 10 bases short and J 1 base short, with 10 bases between. CDR1 is MNHEY, CDR2 SVGAGI, per germline. CDR3 region: CATRGGTNEKLFF. CDR3 coding DNA: TGTGCCACCAGAGGAGGAACTAATGAAAAACTGTTTTTT.

This clonotype was picked up a small number of times. The rearrangement links TRBV9 to TRBJ2-1; 8 bases are shared with TRBD2. Germline CDR1 SGDLS, CDR2 YYNGEE. The CDR3 contains 16 residues. After removal of 0 bases from V and 7 bases from J, the junction contained 9 bases not matched to a gene. The CDR3 region is CASSVEREGLRNEQFF. CDR3 DNA sequence: TGTGCCAGCAGCGTAGAACGGGAGGGCCTCAGGAATGAGCAGTTCTTC. Filled out from reference TRBV9 and TRBJ2-1, the complete variable domain reads DSGVTQTPKHLITATGQRVTLRCSPRSGDLSVYWYQQSLDQGLQFLIQYYNGEERAKGNILERFSAQQFPDLHSELNLSSLELGDSALYFCASSVEREGLRNEQFFGPGTRLTVL.

The rearrangement links TRBV7-9 to TRBJ1-2; 9 nucleotides match TRBD1. CDR1 SEHNR and CDR2 FQNEAQ come from the germline V gene (reference sequence). Trimming removed 6 bases from V and 8 bases from J; junction bases left unmatched: 10. The CDR3 sequence is 14 residues long. DNA of the CDR3: TGTGCCAGCAGACCCGGGGCTGACAGGGGGGGCTACACCTTC. Translation: CASRPGADRGGYTF. Full variable domain (rest looked up from reference TRBV7-9 and TRBJ1-2): DTGVSQNPRHKITKRGQNVTFRCDPISEHNRLYWYRQTLGQGPEFLTYFQNEAQLEKSRLLSDRFSAERPKGSFSTLEIQRTEQGDSAMYLCASRPGADRGGYTFGSGTRLTVV.

The chain links TRBV7-3 to TRBJ2-1, with 10 bases aligning to TRBD2. The ends lost 2 bases at V and 7 bases at J; junction bases unmatched: 14. This CDR3 is 18 amino acids long. CDR1 SGHTA and CDR2 FQGTGA come from the germline V gene. CDR3 nucleotides: TGTGCCAGCAGCTTAGGTGGTGGGCTAGCGGGGGCTGGGAATGAGCAGTTCTTC. This translates into CASSLGGGLAGAGNEQFF.

This clonotype was detected a few times. The V and J genes are TRBV3-1 and TRBJ2-3, with 7 bases aligning to TRBD1. Losses at the gene ends were 6 bases for V and 0 bases for J; bases not matched to a gene: 6. The length of the CDR3 is 15 residues. Germline CDR1 reads LGHDT; CDR2 reads YNNKEL (reference sequence). CDR3 loop: CASRENRGSTDTQYF. Written as DNA, the CDR3 is TGTGCCAGCAGAGAAAACAGGGGCAGCACAGATACGCAGTATTTT.

This clonotype was detected only a few times. In DNA form, the CDR3 reads TGTGCCAGCAGCCGAAGCCTAGGAGGTGCTGGAAACACCATATATTTT. Protein: CASSRSLGGAGNTIYF. The chain carries TRBV3-1 and TRBJ1-3; no clear D gene. V lost 4 bases, J lost 2 bases, and 15 bases lay in between. Germline V gives CDR1 LGHDT, CDR2 YNNKEL (reference sequence). The CDR3 is 16 residues long.

The V gene is TRBV6-2 or TRBV6-3, the J gene TRBJ1-5; 11 positions agree with TRBD1. Germline loops: CDR1 MNHEY, CDR2 SVGEGT. The CDR3 length is 14 residues. J gave up 9 bases and V 5 bases, and 6 bases lay outside the gene matches. The CDR3 DNA reads TGTGCCAGCAGTCGGACAGGGGGCGGATTGCCCCAGCATTTT. The encoded protein is CASSRTGGGLPQHF.

The chain recombines TRBV12-3 or TRBV12-4 with TRBJ2-1, with 7 positions matching TRBD2. This CDR3 has 15 residues. With 3 bases clipped from V and 1 base from J, the junction kept 3 bases outside the gene matches. The CDR3 loop reads CASSFAGGSYNEQFF. CDR3 nucleotides: TGTGCCAGCAGTTTCGCCGGGGGGTCCTACAATGAGCAGTTCTTC.

This sequence joins TRBV2 and TRBJ2-3, with 7 nucleotides matching TRBD2. Germline-derived CDR1 and CDR2 are SNHLY and FYNNEI. The CDR3 length is 14 residues. V was clipped by 6 bases and J by 1 base; unmatched bases: 4. In nucleotides, the CDR3 is TGTGCCAGCAGAGACACTAGCGGCACAGATACGCAGTATTTT. Translated, it gives CASRDTSGTDTQYF.

There are a few counts of this clonotype. This chain connects TRBV18 to TRBJ1-2; D is unclear. The germline gives CDR1 KGHSH, CDR2 LQKENI. V shed 1 base and J shed 3 bases, with 9 bases lying between them. The CDR3 has 14 amino acids. CDR3 DNA: TGTGCCAGCTCACCACTGGCGGAACACTATGGCTACACCTTC. Protein sequence: CASSPLAEHYGYTF.

The chain uses TRBV12-3 or TRBV12-4 and TRBJ1-5, with a weak D call TRBD1 (6 bases). The V and J ends lost 5 bases and 7 bases respectively, with 18 bases between them. The CDR3 spans 15 residues. The CDR3 loop is CASSPGRGGRQPQHF. In DNA form, the CDR3 reads TGTGCCAGCAGTCCCGGGAGGGGGGGGCGGCAGCCCCAGCATTTT.